These 14 T cell receptor beta chains were all obtained from the same sample, sequenced in a study of T cells after yellow fever vaccination. TCRdb itself ran the 5' RACE reads through MiXCR, one entry per CDR3 protein. Among 500,000 to 650,000 distinct CDR3 sequences listed, 17% were seen once. The material was PBMCs, obtained about 5 days after the first yellow fever vaccination. These receptor sequences come from a man in his late teens or twenties who received the YFV17D yellow fever vaccine.

The chain is built from TRBV6-5 and TRBJ1-1; D is ambiguous. The length of the CDR3 is 15 residues. V lost 3 bases to trimming and J lost 3 bases, with 14 bases between them. Germline V gives CDR1 MNHEY, CDR2 SVGAGI. The chain's CDR3 is CASSYERPSYTEAFF. The CDR3 nucleotides are TGTGCCAGCAGTTATGAAAGGCCCTCCTACACTGAAGCTTTCTTT.

This clonotype was seen a handful of times. CDR3 nucleotide sequence: TGTGCCAGCACTCGTGAGGGGGCCACCGGGGAGCTGTTTTTT. It yields the protein CASTREGATGELFF. The chain couples TRBV27 to TRBJ2-2; 7 nucleotides match TRBD1. Trimming cost V 7 bases and J 4 bases; bases outside gene matches: 6. CDR3 length equals 14 residues. CDR1 and CDR2 from the germline V gene are MNHEY and SMNVEV (reference sequence).

This clonotype has only a few counts. This chain connects TRBV27 to TRBJ1-1; D gene uncertain. The V gene lost 6 bases and the J gene lost 0 bases, with 8 bases spanning the gap. The CDR3 loop spans 13 amino acids. The germline gives CDR1 MNHEY, CDR2 SMNVEV (reference sequence). This CDR3 reads CASSDVMNTEAFF. CDR3 nucleotide sequence: TGTGCCAGCAGCGATGTGATGAACACTGAAGCTTTCTTT.

This clonotype was counted between two and nine times. CDR3 bases: TGCAGCGTTGAGACAGGGGGACGAAGTAGCGAAAAACTGTTTTTT. Its translation: CSVETGGRSSEKLFF. The chain has TRBV29-1 and TRBJ1-4, with 9 bases fitting TRBD1. The junction had 10 bases not matched to a gene; V was cut back by 3 bases and J by 8 bases. The CDR3 contains 15 residues. The germline gives CDR1 SQVTM, CDR2 ANQGSEA.

There are a few counts of this clonotype. This chain links TRBV11-2 with TRBJ2-7; no clear D. V gave up 3 bases and J gave up 2 bases, with 11 bases separating them. CDR1 is SGHAT, CDR2 FQNNGV, per germline. The CDR3 runs 14 residues. The CDR3 DNA reads TGTGCCAGCAGCTTGACACCGCACCCCTACGAGCAGTACTTC. Protein sequence: CASSLTPHPYEQYF.

A few counts support this clonotype. The V call is TRBV5-5, the J call TRBJ2-7; D uncertain. Germline CDR1 is SGHKS and CDR2 is YYEKEE (reference sequence). The CDR3 totals 15 residues. The ends were cut back, 1 base at V and 1 base at J, with 12 bases in the middle. The CDR3 sequence is CASSLHPDISYEQYF. Here the CDR3 DNA reads TGTGCCAGCAGCTTGCACCCCGACATTTCCTACGAGCAGTACTTC.

V is TRBV20-1 and J is TRBJ2-3; D remains unclear. Germline CDR1 is DFQATT and CDR2 is SNEGSKA (reference sequence). V gave up 5 bases and J gave up 6 bases, with 9 bases separating them. The length of the CDR3 is 11 residues. The CDR3 sequence: CSARLGDTQYF. CDR3 coding DNA: TGCAGTGCTCGTTTAGGGGATACGCAGTATTTT.

The J gene is TRBJ2-1, the V gene TRBV10-1; 10 nucleotides align to TRBD2. This CDR3 spans 15 amino acids. The V and J ends lost 4 bases and 5 bases, in that order; junction bases with no gene match: 5. Germline V CDR1 and CDR2: WNHNN, SYGVQD (reference sequence). The DNA of the CDR3 is TGCGCCAGCAGTGCCGGACTAGCGGAAGACAATGAGCAGTTCTTC. The encoded protein is CASSAGLAEDNEQFF.

This clonotype was detected a few times. V gene TRBV12-3 or TRBV12-4 combines with J gene TRBJ2-5, with D uncertain. This CDR3 comprises 12 residues. V dropped 6 bases and J dropped 4 bases, with 9 bases sitting between them. The CDR3 spells CASSLSIETQYF. DNA of the CDR3: TGTGCCAGCAGCCTCAGTATAGAGACCCAGTACTTC.

This clonotype has more than one count but fewer than ten. This rearrangement joins TRBV27 to TRBJ1-1; TRBD1 aligns across 7 bases. CDR3 length: 13 amino acids. Per the germline V gene, CDR1 is MNHEY and CDR2 is SMNVEV (reference sequence). Trimming removed 5 bases from V and 6 bases from J; junction bases left unmatched: 6. This CDR3 is CASSRTDRAEAFF. CDR3 sequence (DNA): TGTGCCAGCAGTCGCACCGACAGGGCTGAAGCTTTCTTT.

This clonotype came up a few times. The chain carries TRBV4-1 and TRBJ1-5, with D perhaps TRBD1 (5 bases). The ends were cut back, 7 bases at V and 4 bases at J, with 20 bases in the middle. From germline, CDR1 is MGHRA and CDR2 YSYEKL. This CDR3 has 16 residues. CDR3 coding DNA: TGCGCCAGCAAAACAGGACCTGAGAGTTTGAATCAGCCCCAGCATTTT. Its translation is CASKTGPESLNQPQHF.

This clonotype has more than one count but fewer than ten. V usage is TRBV18 and J usage is TRBJ2-1; unclear D gene. The V end lost 6 bases, the J end lost 8 bases, and 17 bases lay between the germline ends. Germline V gene data show CDR1 as KGHSH and CDR2 as LQKENI. CDR3 length: 14 amino acids. The CDR3 DNA sequence: TGTGCCAGCTCCCCTTTACATTCCGACTATGAGCAGTTCTTC. This translates into CASSPLHSDYEQFF.

The chain combines TRBV7-9 with TRBJ1-6; D is ambiguous. The CDR3 is 14 residues long. Germline CDR1 SEHNR, CDR2 FQNEAQ (reference sequence). Trimming shortened V by 5 bases and J by 9 bases, and 14 bases separated the two germline ends. The CDR3 region has the DNA TGTGCCAGCAGCACAGAGACCCGTATTTCACCCCTCCACTTT. It yields the protein CASSTETRISPLHF.

This clonotype came up a few times. The gene calls are TRBV24-1 and TRBJ2-1; D unclear. This CDR3 region has 12 residues. Germline assignment: CDR1 KGHDR and CDR2 SFDVKD. V was trimmed by 5 bases and J by 8 bases, leaving 9 bases between them. The CDR3 region has the DNA TGTGCCACCAGTGGTGCGGCGGATGAGCAGTTCTTC. Encoded protein: CATSGAADEQFF.